This TCR beta chain was recovered during a study of T cells in localized non-small cell lung cancer. Sequenced by immunoSEQ multiplex PCR; TCRdb stores in-frame clones only, minus some. Among tens of thousands of clones listed, approximately 83% were seen once. The V and J ends lost 2 bases and 4 bases, in that order; junction bases with no gene match: 7. Germline V gene data show CDR1 as SGHRS and CDR2 as YFSETQ. This CDR3 spans 15 amino acids. The chain is built from TRBV5-1 and TRBJ2-3; 7 bases align to TRBD2. The sample in question was PBMCs, obtained before any cancer treatment. This TCR was recovered from a man aged 35 to 69 with stage II lung adenocarcinoma. CDR3 coding DNA: TGCGCCAGCAGCTTTTTAGGGAGGGGACCAGATACGCAGTATTTT. Its protein is CASSFLGRGPDTQYF.